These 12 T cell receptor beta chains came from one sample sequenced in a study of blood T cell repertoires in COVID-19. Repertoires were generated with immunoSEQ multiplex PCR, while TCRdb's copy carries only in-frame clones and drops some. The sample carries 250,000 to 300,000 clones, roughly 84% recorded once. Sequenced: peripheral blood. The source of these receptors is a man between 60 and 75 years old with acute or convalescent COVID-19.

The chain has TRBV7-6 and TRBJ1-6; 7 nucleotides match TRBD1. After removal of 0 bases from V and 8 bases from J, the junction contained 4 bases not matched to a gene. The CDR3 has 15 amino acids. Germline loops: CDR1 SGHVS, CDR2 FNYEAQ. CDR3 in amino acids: CASSLAGTVDSPLHF. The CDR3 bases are TGTGCCAGCAGCTTAGCGGGGACAGTGGATTCACCCCTCCACTTT. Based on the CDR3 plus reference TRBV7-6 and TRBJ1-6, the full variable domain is GAGVSQSPRYKVTKRGQDVALRCDPISGHVSLYWYRQALGQGPEFLTYFNYEAQQDKSGLPNDRFSAERPEGSISTLTIQRTEQRDSAMYRCASSLAGTVDSPLHFGNGTRLTVT.

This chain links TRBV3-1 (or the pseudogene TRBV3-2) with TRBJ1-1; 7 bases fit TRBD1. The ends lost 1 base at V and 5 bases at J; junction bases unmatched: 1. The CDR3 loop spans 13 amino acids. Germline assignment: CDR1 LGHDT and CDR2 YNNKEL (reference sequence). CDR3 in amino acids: CASSQGQGTEAFF. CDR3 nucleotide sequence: TGTGCCAGCAGCCAAGGACAGGGTACTGAAGCTTTCTTT.

CDR3 nucleotides: TGTGCCAGCAGCCCGGACGGGAGCTCCTACGAGCAGTACTTC. Amino acids: CASSPDGSSYEQYF. The rearrangement uses TRBV28 and TRBJ2-7; D might be TRBD2 (6 bases). V was pared by 6 bases and J by 0 bases, with 12 bases between. From germline, CDR1 is MDHEN and CDR2 SYDVKM. This CDR3 comprises 14 residues.

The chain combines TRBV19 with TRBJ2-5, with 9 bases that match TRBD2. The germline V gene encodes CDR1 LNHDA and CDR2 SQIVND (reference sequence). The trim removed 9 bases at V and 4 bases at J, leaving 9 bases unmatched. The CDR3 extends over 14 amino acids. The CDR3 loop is CARGLAGTLETQYF. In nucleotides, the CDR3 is TGTGCCAGGGGGCTAGCGGGGACCCTAGAGACCCAGTACTTC.

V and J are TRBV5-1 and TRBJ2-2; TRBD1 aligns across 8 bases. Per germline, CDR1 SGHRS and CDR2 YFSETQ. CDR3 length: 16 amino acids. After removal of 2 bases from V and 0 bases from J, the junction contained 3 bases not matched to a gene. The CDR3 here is CASSFTGGSNTGELFF. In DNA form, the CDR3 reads TGCGCCAGCAGCTTCACAGGGGGATCGAACACCGGGGAGCTGTTTTTT.

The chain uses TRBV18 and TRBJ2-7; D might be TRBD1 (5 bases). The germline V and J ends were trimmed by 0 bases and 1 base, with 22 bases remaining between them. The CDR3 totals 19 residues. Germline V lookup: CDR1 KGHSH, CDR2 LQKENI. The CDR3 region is CASSPPRALRQTPSYEQYF. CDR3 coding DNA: TGTGCCAGCTCACCACCCCGGGCTTTGAGACAGACCCCTTCCTACGAGCAGTACTTC. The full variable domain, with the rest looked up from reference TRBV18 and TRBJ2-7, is NAGVMQNPRHLVRRRGQEARLRCSPMKGHSHVYWYRQLPEEGLKFMVYLQKENIIDESGMPKERFSAEFPKEGPSILRIQQVVRGDSAAYFCASSPPRALRQTPSYEQYFGPGTRLTVT.

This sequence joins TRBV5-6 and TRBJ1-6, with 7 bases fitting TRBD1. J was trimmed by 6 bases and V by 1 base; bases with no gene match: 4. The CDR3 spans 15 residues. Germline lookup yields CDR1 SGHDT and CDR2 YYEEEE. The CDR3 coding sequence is TGTGCCAGCAGCTTGACAGGGGACCTTAATTCACCCCTCCACTTT. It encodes CASSLTGDLNSPLHF.

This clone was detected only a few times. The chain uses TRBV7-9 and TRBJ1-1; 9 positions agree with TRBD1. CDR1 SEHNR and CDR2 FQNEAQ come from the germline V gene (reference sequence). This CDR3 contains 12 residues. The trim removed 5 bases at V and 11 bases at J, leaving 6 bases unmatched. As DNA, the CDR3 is TGTGCCAGCAGCCAGGGACAGGGTACTGCTTTCTTT. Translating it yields CASSQGQGTAFF.

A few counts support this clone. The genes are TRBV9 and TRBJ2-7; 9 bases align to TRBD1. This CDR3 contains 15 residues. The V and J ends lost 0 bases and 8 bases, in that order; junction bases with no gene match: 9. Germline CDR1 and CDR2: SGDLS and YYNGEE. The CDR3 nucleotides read TGTGCCAGCAGCGTAGATGGGACAGGGCTCCGGAAGCAGTACTTC. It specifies CASSVDGTGLRKQYF.

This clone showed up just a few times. CDR3 loop: CASSISAGSNEKLFF. In nucleotides, the CDR3 is TGTGCCAGTAGTATCTCCGCAGGGTCTAATGAAAAACTGTTTTTT. The chain has TRBV19 and TRBJ1-4; possibly TRBD1 for D (5 bases). Trimming took off 3 bases at V and 3 bases at J, with 11 bases between the two ends. Germline lookup yields CDR1 LNHDA and CDR2 SQIVND (reference sequence). There are 15 residues in the CDR3.

CDR3 region: CASSLAPLAGAITDTQYF. As DNA, the CDR3 is TGTGCCAGCAGCCTCGCCCCACTAGCGGGGGCGATCACAGATACGCAGTATTTT. This chain joins TRBV7-8 and TRBJ2-3; 11 bases align to TRBD2. Looked up from germline, CDR1 is SGHVS and CDR2 is FQNEAQ. This CDR3 region has 18 residues. Trimming at V came to 5 bases and at J to 2 bases, leaving 12 bases not matched to a gene.

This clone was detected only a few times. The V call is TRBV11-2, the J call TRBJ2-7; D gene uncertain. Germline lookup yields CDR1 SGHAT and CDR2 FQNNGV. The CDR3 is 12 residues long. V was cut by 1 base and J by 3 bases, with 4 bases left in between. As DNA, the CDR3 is TGTGCCAGCAGCTTAGTCGGCTACGAGCAGTACTTC. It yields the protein CASSLVGYEQYF. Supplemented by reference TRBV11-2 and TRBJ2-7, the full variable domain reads EAGVAQSPRYKIIEKRQSVAFWCNPISGHATLYWYQQILGQGPKLLIQFQNNGVVDDSQLPKDRFSAERLKGVDSTLKIQPAKLEDSAVYLCASSLVGYEQYFGPGTRLTVT.